Included here is one TCR beta chain sequence, with context. The specificity of this receptor is unknown. Base qualities are missing; no much larger clone stands one base away. CDR1 and CDR2 are read off the germline V gene as MNHEY and SVGAGI. Spanning cysteine to phenylalanine, the CDR3 consists of 16 amino acids. Left in the record is the CDR3 DNA by itself, 48 bases read in frame from the first base. A distance of 8 bases separates the germline ends of V and J, which lose 0 bases and 0 bases respectively. This specimen comes from a study of cytomegalovirus exposure and HLA in healthy donors (dated by TCRdb to the late 2010s). For the wider study: An earlier analysis of 550 to 700 of the donors reported 250 to 350 Gb of sequence data and about 100 million unique TCR beta sequences from about 179 million T cells. An early release that covered fewer than 750 HLA-typed donors contained approximately 300 gigabases of sequencing data and about 93 million unique TCR sequences. Of the roughly 390 genotyped donors, 65% to 90% were placed in the genetic ancestry cluster associated with self-reported Caucasian donors. The study aimed to test whether signatures of past pathogen exposure could be identified by cataloging public T cell receptors. The T cell repertoires of 550 to 850 subjects were profiled by immunosequencing and related to cytomegalovirus serostatus. In addition to the first cohort of roughly 700 subjects, a separate validation cohort of approximately 120 different subjects was used. To predict cytomegalovirus infection status, the study combined high-throughput TCR immunosequencing, statistical association of individual TCRs with disease status, and machine learning. A later analysis re-analyzed previously published TCR beta repertoires from about 730 donors and added high-resolution HLA genotyping to study TCR occurrence patterns. The later analysis used no new phenotypic data to find candidate immune exposures, relying instead on TCR beta sequences and their occurrence across donors. An earlier analysis of several hundred of the donors used high-throughput TCR beta sequencing to judge whether each TCR beta V gene segment behaved as functional or pseudogenic. Donor age, sex, ethnicity and CMV serostatus were collected together with the repertoire data. A later genetic analysis took genome-wide SNP genotypes for about three fifths of the 666 donors and used that subset as a discovery cohort. Every discovery cohort repertoire had been produced on one sequencing platform. Class I and class II HLA loci were covered by the typing at four-digit resolution. Typing coverage varied by locus: roughly 629-630 donors for A, B, C, DRB1 and DQB1; approximately 520 for DQA1; more than 600 for DPA1; 400 to 480 for DPB1. Because of strong linkage in the cohort, roughly five DR-DQ haplotypes were treated as single units for association and clustering. Across approximately 400 genotyped donors of the cohort, an average of approximately 240,000 unique TCR beta nucleotide sequences per donor were sequenced, and around 20% of those sequences were non-productive. The investigation overall reported the following: A later analysis associated 15,000 to 20,000 TCR beta sequences with specific HLA alleles at a false discovery rate of 0.05. A cluster of highly shared sequence variants was judged likely to represent a technical artifact of the sequencing pipeline. Linkage disequilibrium might explain the correlated functional status among segregating V segments, but an unknown experimental factor could not be ruled out. The 87-base-pair reads could not distinguish some IMGT-functional V segments, including TRBV6-2 and TRBV6-3, so those segments were excluded. A further reported finding was that TCR beta sequences accurately predicted the HLA-A and HLA-B alleles for most subjects in the first cohort. An association between a missense DCLRE1C variant and V-gene and J-gene trimming of TCR beta chains was found in a later genetic analysis and replicated in an independent cohort. The presence/absence analyses assumed that sequencing depth was roughly uniform across donors, and that assumption may not be true. In a later analysis, HLA-associated TCR beta chains showed more clonal expansion and lower generation probabilities than non-associated chains that were equally common. A few of the identified cytomegalovirus-associated TCR beta chains were confirmed in vitro to be specific for cytomegalovirus antigens. Several of the top co-occurrence clusters appeared to be linked to parvovirus B19, influenza, CMV and Epstein-Barr virus, according to a later analysis. A later analysis found that most CMV-associated TCR beta chains appeared HLA-restricted, with HLA associations seemingly driven largely by CMV exposure. The cohort was sequenced for TCR beta chains only, and without alpha or paired-chain data the features that could be detected were limited. For the cohort, immune exposure information was limited to CMV serostatus. The classifier was reported to diagnose cytomegalovirus status with high specificity and sensitivity in both the original cohort and the validation cohort. The study listed approximately 160 TCR beta chains as associated with cytomegalovirus. Because HLA typing was unavailable for some donors at each locus, only the typed subset was used in association tests. In a later analysis, the rate of TCR association differed among HLA loci, with DRB1 alleles having the most associated TCRs and HLA-C alleles having the fewest. When HLA alleles, especially DR and DQ, strongly co-occurred, TCR associations were difficult to assign to individual alleles. Broadly in line with IMGT annotations, most TCR beta V segments showed up in productive rearrangements about 90% or about 30% of the time in an earlier analysis of approximately 600 of the donors. The authors suggested that the approach could potentially be extended to other disease states and immunological phenotypes. Across donors, most TCR sequences were observed very rarely, whereas some public TCRs were present in many individuals. According to a later genetic analysis, donors in an Asian-associated ancestry cluster had fewer N-insertions in productive TCRs than the approximately 700-donor mean. Fewer than 20 rarely observed V segments, including chromosome 9 orphons, were excluded from the earlier analysis of some 590 of the donors because counts were too low.

The cohort consisted of 600 to 700 healthy bone marrow donors. Cohort members were all nominally healthy when sampled, although unrecorded immune exposures were likely present. The donor tested CMV seronegative, placing the donor among the roughly 350 seronegative members of the cohort. A peripheral blood sample was collected from each donor, and TCR beta sequencing was performed on peripheral blood mononuclear cells. Genomic DNA was extracted from the blood cell samples with the Qiagen DNeasy Blood Extraction Kit. The library was made by the immunoSEQ multiplex PCR assay. For the multiplex PCR, a mixture combining 60 forward primers for TCR Vbeta segments and 13 reverse primers for TCR Jbeta segments was used. The CDR3 region of rearranged TCR beta genes was amplified from genomic DNA with a multiplex PCR assay. Amplified TCR beta libraries were sequenced as 87-base-pair reads on the Illumina HiSeq System. On the authors' methods: A later analysis counted approximately 84 million unique TCR beta chains across the 550 to 750 repertoires, and roughly 10 million of these chains were shared by at least two donors. To remove PCR and sequencing errors, raw reads were error-corrected and collapsed into unique sequences using a nearest-neighbor algorithm that merged closely related sequences. CDR3 sequences were aligned to IMGT reference sequences to assign V, D and J gene segments. For a sequence to be retained, a match of at least six nucleotides was required to both a V gene segment and a J gene segment. A rearrangement was called productive if the CDR3 had no stop codons and remained in frame with V and J, and every other rearrangement was called non-productive. Following IMGT convention, CDR3 was defined as the stretch from the second conserved V-encoded cysteine up to the conserved J-encoded phenylalanine. Sequences without an unambiguous match to a single V gene segment were excluded from the earlier analysis of approximately 560 of the donors. In an earlier analysis of some 590 of the donors, a V segment was called functional when productive rearrangements were above 56.7%, and segregating when the standard deviation between donors exceeded 5%. A statistical classification framework was built to diagnose cytomegalovirus status from the catalog of TCR beta chain sequences. In a later analysis, V and J genes were assigned by comparing TCR nucleotide sequences against IMGT/GENE-DB human TR gene sequences. A later analysis assigned CDR3 sequences and most-parsimonious VDJ recombination scenarios with the TCRdist pipeline. A later analysis defined each TCR beta chain by its CDR3 amino acid sequence plus V-gene family, and excluded reads lacking a unique V-gene family. As a way to deal with suspected cross-contamination and a sequencing artifact, a later analysis dropped more than 500 nucleotide sequences that were highly shared and had low generation probability. In a later analysis, a clonal expansion index for each public chain was calculated from normalized within-repertoire ranks of inferred template counts. In a later analysis, generation probabilities were computed using a VDJ recombination model fitted to out-of-frame rearrangements, and the results were checked against IGoR. A later analysis scored TCR-TCR, TCR-HLA and TCR-CMV co-occurrence with hypergeometric tests, applying a repertoire-size bias correction to TCR pairs. False discovery rates were estimated in a later analysis by permuting HLA or CMV assignments 20 times. In a later analysis, co-occurring TCRs were grouped using DBSCAN, with TCRdist sequence similarity added in when clustering inside HLA-allele-positive subsets. Co-occurrence clustering excluded repertoires with fewer than 30,000 or more than 120,000 public chains, plus five with anomalous nucleotide sharing. TCRdb provides this immuneACCESS table in a form limited to in-frame rearrangements. Some clones are lacking; in checked studies, under half of them reflect an unresolved V gene, and why the rest are absent is not known. The V and J calls and clone size were taken over from that table, and D and trimming were inferred from the DNA. Counted in this sample were roughly 200,000 clones; roughly 80% of them appeared once. The ten largest clones take up 1.7% of the sample.

The source of this sequence is a middle-aged man in good health and CMV-seronegative. The sequenced sample consisted of PBMCs. The rearrangement combines TRBV6-5 with TRBJ2-2; confidence is insufficient to name the D gene. The nucleotide sequence is given as TGTGCCAGCAGTTACTCGTCCCAGGCGAACACCGGGGAGCTGTTTTTT. It is translated as CASSYSSQANTGELFF.